The rows below give T cell receptor beta chains drawn from one sample of a study of T-cell reconstitution after alpha-beta-depleted transplantation in children. From the PCR reads, TCRdb called clonotypes with MiXCR, one entry per CDR3 protein. The sample has over 400,000 distinct CDR3 sequences; approximately 13% are singletons. Source: PBMCs from the stem cell graft donor, taken from the stem cell graft. These receptors came from a human donor who donated a stem cell graft to a child with combined immunodeficiency. Each CDR3 is given with its conserved first and last residue. The order of the fields is J gene, V gene, D gene, clone size, CDR3 DNA, CDR3 protein. A D gene is named only where the DNA matches it firmly. For some rows the clone size is stated as once, few or many, or as a class when expanded; others skip it.

TRBJ2-5,TRBV5-8,.,many,TGTGCCAGCAGCTCAGGGGCGAGGGGGTTCCAAGAGACCCAGTACTTC,CASSSGARGFQETQYF
TRBJ2-3,TRBV7-6,.,few,TGTGCCAGCAGCTTAGGGGCTAGCGACACAGATACGCAGTATTTT,CASSLGASDTDTQYF
TRBJ2-7,TRBV18,.,few,TGTGCCAGCTCACCACCCCAGGGGAGCACCTACGAGCAGTACTTC,CASSPPQGSTYEQYF
TRBJ2-1,TRBV20-1,.,.,TGCAGTGCCCCCCATCAGCGGCTCTCCTACAATGAGCAGTTCTTC,CSAPHQRLSYNEQFF
TRBJ2-7,TRBV24-1,.,.,TGTGCCACCAGTGATACCGGGTTCGAGCAGTACTTC,CATSDTGFEQYF
TRBJ2-5,TRBV29-1,TRBD1,many,TGCAGCGTCAGGACAGGGGAGACCCAGTACTTC,CSVRTGETQYF
TRBJ2-5,TRBV7-9,TRBD2,few,TGTGCCAGCAGTAGGGGACTAGCGCACCAAGAGACCCAGTACTTC,CASSRGLAHQETQYF
TRBJ2-5,TRBV7-9,.,many,TGTGCCAGCAGCTTTGGTCACGAGGTTCGGGAGACCCAGTACTTC,CASSFGHEVRETQYF
TRBJ2-7,TRBV29-1,TRBD2,.,TGCAGCGTCGCAGGGGGCGCGGGACTAGCGGGTAAATACGAGCAGTACTTC,CSVAGGAGLAGKYEQYF
TRBJ2-3,TRBV20-1,TRBD2,few,TGCAGTGGCACGAGGGCACTAGCGGGGGATACGCAGTATTTT,CSGTRALAGDTQYF
TRBJ1-5,TRBV4-2,TRBD1,few,TGTGCCCGAAACCCAGGGGGCGTTTTTCCATATAGCAATCAGCCCCAGCATTTT,CARNPGGVFPYSNQPQHF
TRBJ2-3,TRBV7-3,TRBD2,few,TGTGCCAGCAGCTTCGCCGGCGGGGGGAACACAGATACGCAGTATTTT,CASSFAGGGNTDTQYF
TRBJ1-5,TRBV27,.,few,TGTGCCAGCAGTATCAGGGATGGGCAGCCCCAGCATTTT,CASSIRDGQPQHF
TRBJ2-6,TRBV30,.,.,TGTGCCTGGAGCAAAAGGAGGTCTGGGGCCAACGTCCTGACTTTC,CAWSKRRSGANVLTF
TRBJ2-2,TRBV12-3/TRBV12-4,.,few,TGTGCCAGCAGTTTAGCCCAGGGGTTGACCGGGGAGCTGTTTTTT,CASSLAQGLTGELFF
TRBJ2-5,TRBV9,.,few,TGTGCCAGCAGCTCGGATAGAGGGCCGGGGGAGACCCAGTACTTC,CASSSDRGPGETQYF
TRBJ2-7,TRBV6-1,.,few,TGTGCCAGCAGTGAAGATGGCGGGGGCCACTACGAGCAGTACTTC,CASSEDGGGHYEQYF
TRBJ2-1,TRBV7-9,.,.,TGTGCCAGCAGCCTTGGTTTGATTGAGCAGTTCTTC,CASSLGLIEQFF
TRBJ2-7,TRBV6-2/TRBV6-3,TRBD1,few,TGTGCCAGCAGTTACCCTCGAGTCGGGACAGGGGGCAGAGGAGCCTACGAGCAGTACTTC,CASSYPRVGTGGRGAYEQYF
TRBJ2-1,TRBV5-4,.,many,TGTGCCAGCAGCTTGGCCGCCTTGAAAAATGAGCAGTTCTTC,CASSLAALKNEQFF
TRBJ2-3,TRBV12-5,.,.,TGTGCTAGTTCCAACTCGGGCACAGATACGCAGTATTTT,CASSNSGTDTQYF
TRBJ1-1,TRBV18,.,few,TGTGCCAGCTCACCTGGGGTAGGCTTGGGTGAAGCTTTCTTT,CASSPGVGLGEAFF
TRBJ1-2,TRBV24-1,.,few,TGTGCCACCAGTGATCTCGGACACCACCTCACCTTC,CATSDLGHHLTF
TRBJ1-2,TRBV20-1,TRBD1,.,TGCAGTGCCCGCCGGGCGGGACAGGGGATCTATGGCTACACCTTC,CSARRAGQGIYGYTF
TRBJ2-5,TRBV9,TRBD2,.,TGTGCCAGCAGCGTAGGAGGGACTAGCGGGGTGGAGACCCAGTACTTC,CASSVGGTSGVETQYF
TRBJ2-7,TRBV29-1,TRBD2,.,TGCAGCTCCCCGACGGGGCGGGTAGCGGGGACCTACGAGCAGTACTTC,CSSPTGRVAGTYEQYF
TRBJ1-5,TRBV12-3/TRBV12-4,.,many,TGTGCCAGCAGTTTTGAACCTTCATGGGATAGCAATCAGCCCCAGCATTTT,CASSFEPSWDSNQPQHF
TRBJ1-2,TRBV9,.,few,TGTGCCAGCACCCCGAGCGGTACCAACTATGGCTACACCTTC,CASTPSGTNYGYTF
TRBJ2-1,TRBV12-3/TRBV12-4,TRBD2,.,TGTGCCAGCAGCGTAGCGGGAGGGGTTAATGAGCAGTTCTTC,CASSVAGGVNEQFF
TRBJ2-2,TRBV19,TRBD1,few,TGTGCCAGTAGTGGGGGAAATCCAGGGGGCGGCGGGGAGCTGTTTTTT,CASSGGNPGGGGELFF
TRBJ2-3,TRBV27,TRBD2,few,TGTGCCAGCAGCCGGGGACTAGCGGGGGACCTACTAACTAGCACAGATACGCAGTATTTT,CASSRGLAGDLLTSTDTQYF
TRBJ2-7,TRBV7-2,TRBD2,.,TGTGCCAGCAGCTTAGGTAGCGGGGGGGCAGGGGGCGAGCAGTACTTC,CASSLGSGGAGGEQYF
TRBJ2-7,TRBV15,.,few,TGTGCCACCAGCGTAAGCCGGGACCCGGCCTACGAGCAGTACTTC,CATSVSRDPAYEQYF
TRBJ2-7,TRBV24-1,.,many,TGTGCCACCAGTGATTATCGGGAGCAGTACTTC,CATSDYREQYF
TRBJ1-3,TRBV7-8,.,few,TGTGCCAGCAGCTCACAACAGCAGAGCTCTGGAAACACCATATATTTT,CASSSQQQSSGNTIYF
TRBJ2-1,TRBV7-2,TRBD2,.,TGTGCCAGCAGCTTAGGTAGCGGGGGAACCTACAATGAGCAGTTCTTC,CASSLGSGGTYNEQFF
TRBJ2-1,TRBV29-1,TRBD1,.,TGCAGCGTGCCCGGGGGACAGGGGGCCGATGAGCAGTTCTTC,CSVPGGQGADEQFF
TRBJ2-7,TRBV12-3/TRBV12-4,TRBD1,.,TGTGCCATCCAGACCGACAGGGGCGAGCAGTACTTC,CAIQTDRGEQYF
TRBJ1-1,TRBV18,.,few,TGTGCCAGCGTAGGAGGGTGGACTGAAGCTTTCTTT,CASVGGWTEAFF
TRBJ2-7,TRBV5-5,TRBD1,few,TGTGCCAGCAGCTTGAGAGGACAGGCCTCCTACGAGCAGTACTTC,CASSLRGQASYEQYF
TRBJ2-1,TRBV14,TRBD2,many,TGTGCCAGCAGCCAAACACTAGCGGGAGTATCCTACAATGAGCAGTTCTTC,CASSQTLAGVSYNEQFF
TRBJ2-7,TRBV6-5,TRBD1,.,TGTGCCAGCAGTTACTTTCGGACAGGAGGCTACGAGCAGTACTTC,CASSYFRTGGYEQYF
TRBJ2-1,TRBV6-2/TRBV6-3,TRBD1,.,TGTGCCAGCAGTTACCGGGACAGCTCCTACAATGAGCAGTTCTTC,CASSYRDSSYNEQFF
TRBJ2-6,TRBV5-1,.,.,TGCGCCAGCAGCACCCTCGCCGGGGCCAACGTCCTGACTTTC,CASSTLAGANVLTF
TRBJ2-5,TRBV6-1,TRBD2,.,TGTGCCAGCAGTAGTCCCGGGACTAGCGGGGGGCCGGAGACCCAGTACTTC,CASSSPGTSGGPETQYF
TRBJ2-1,TRBV11-3,.,.,TGTGCCAGCAGCTTAGAGTCTGGGAATCCGTACAATGAGCAGTTCTTC,CASSLESGNPYNEQFF
TRBJ2-7,TRBV27,.,few,TGTGCCAGCAGTCCCCCGTTTTGGACAACGAGCTCCTACGAGCAGTACTTC,CASSPPFWTTSSYEQYF
TRBJ2-7,TRBV5-5,TRBD1,few,TGTGCCAGCAGCACCGACAGGGGCGGGTACGAGCAGTACTTC,CASSTDRGGYEQYF
TRBJ2-1,TRBV15,.,few,TGTGCCACCAGCAGAGCCGCTATCGCTACGAATGAGCAGTTCTTC,CATSRAAIATNEQFF
TRBJ2-3,TRBV7-3,.,.,TGTGCCAGCAGCTTAAGTCCGGGTACGCGGATCACTAGCACAGATACGCAGTATTTT,CASSLSPGTRITSTDTQYF